The 25 T cell receptor beta chains in this list originate from one sample, sequenced in a study of radiotherapy plus CTLA-4 blockade in lung cancer. Clones were read by immunoSEQ multiplex PCR, and TCRdb kept only the in-frame ones, dropping some. Counted here are 84,000 or so clones, about four fifths occurring once; the ten biggest clones make up just over 14%. The sample here was peripheral blood, taken from a patient treated with radiotherapy plus ipilimumab. The origin of the receptors is a human donor with non-small cell lung cancer that progressed on radiotherapy plus ipilimumab.

This clone was recorded a few times. The chain couples TRBV21-1 to TRBJ1-5; the D call of TRBD1 is as the table states it, not checked on the DNA. TRBV21-1 is a pseudogene. The CDR3 totals 19 residues. The DNA for the CDR3 is TGTGCCAGCAGCAAAACCCCCCGCCCGGACAGGGAGGAGGGTCAGCCCCAGCATTTT. It yields the protein CASSKTPRPDREEGQPQHF.

This chain joins TRBV7-2 and TRBJ2-1; tentative D call: TRBD1 (5 bases). The CDR3 is 14 residues long. The germline V gene has CDR1 SGHTA and CDR2 FQGNSA. Trimming shortened V by 5 bases and J by 8 bases, and 16 bases separated the two germline ends. The CDR3 bases are TGTGCCAGCAGCGAAGGAGTTGGGGCGTATGAGCAGTTCTTC. It translates to CASSEGVGAYEQFF.

J is TRBJ1-2 and V is TRBV7-3, with D maybe TRBD1 (6 bases). The V gene's germline CDR1 is SGHTA and CDR2 FQGTGA. The CDR3 is 13 residues long. Trimming took off 8 bases at V and 4 bases at J, with 14 bases between the two ends. CDR3 loop: CASGSGGPYGYTF. CDR3 DNA: TGTGCCAGCGGATCCGGGGGCCCCTATGGCTACACCTTC.

V gene TRBV10-3 combines with J gene TRBJ1-2, with TRBD1 identical over 12 bases. Germline trimming cut 5 bases from V and 7 bases from J; bases unmatched to any gene: 5. CDR3 length: 14 amino acids. Per the germline V gene, CDR1 is ENHRY and CDR2 is SYGVKD. The CDR3 DNA sequence: TGTGCCATCAGTTCCGGGACAGGGGGCATTGGCTACACCTTC. It is translated as CAISSGTGGIGYTF.

This sequence joins TRBV5-3 and TRBJ1-6; D not resolved. TRBV5-3 is assigned to the ORF class and has an uncertain function. The CDR3 length is 16 residues. The V gene lost 1 base and the J gene lost 1 base, with 9 bases spanning the gap. CDR3 protein: CARSLSRVSYNSPLHF. In DNA, the CDR3 is TGTGCCAGAAGCTTGAGCCGGGTTTCCTATAATTCACCCCTCCACTTT.

The rearrangement uses TRBV11-2 and TRBJ1-1, with D perhaps matching TRBD1 (5 bases). CDR1 is SGHAT, CDR2 FQNNGV, per germline. The CDR3 length is 14 residues. V lost 5 bases and J lost 5, with 15 bases in between. In DNA, the CDR3 is TGTGCCAGCAGCCGTTGGGGGGGTGGGACTGAAGCTTTCTTT. Its protein is CASSRWGGGTEAFF.

The chain uses TRBV6-5 and TRBJ1-5; tentative D call: TRBD1 (5 bases). The CDR3 covers 14 residues. V dropped 6 bases and J dropped 1 base, with 10 bases sitting between them. CDR1 MNHEY and CDR2 SVGAGI come from the germline V gene. Here the CDR3 reads CASSAGWSNQPQHF. CDR3 coding DNA: TGTGCCAGCAGCGCAGGGTGGAGCAATCAGCCCCAGCATTTT.

This clone was observed a handful of times. The chain uses TRBV30 and TRBJ2-2; 7 nucleotides line up with TRBD2. Trimming at V came to 3 bases and at J to 4 bases, leaving 5 bases not matched to a gene. The germline CDR1 and CDR2 sequences are GTSNPN and SVGIG (reference sequence). The CDR3 length is 14 residues. Written as DNA, the CDR3 is TGTGCCTGGAGCAGCGGGGACTTCACCGGGGAGCTGTTTTTT. This translates into CAWSSGDFTGELFF.

The chain links TRBV18 to TRBJ2-1, with 14 bases that match TRBD2. Losses at the gene ends were 4 bases for V and 6 bases for J; bases not matched to a gene: 5. CDR3 length: 16 residues. Per germline, CDR1 KGHSH and CDR2 LQKENI. CDR3 DNA: TGTGCCAGCTCACGGACCGGGACTAGCGGGAGCAATGAGCAGTTCTTC. Translating gives CASSRTGTSGSNEQFF. Combining the CDR3 with reference TRBV18 and TRBJ2-1 gives the whole variable domain NAGVMQNPRHLVRRRGQEARLRCSPMKGHSHVYWYRQLPEEGLKFMVYLQKENIIDESGMPKERFSAEFPKEGPSILRIQQVVRGDSAAYFCASSRTGTSGSNEQFFGPGTRLTVL.

The rearrangement joins TRBV4-1 to TRBJ2-1; tentatively, D is TRBD1 (5 bases). Per germline, CDR1 MGHRA and CDR2 YSYEKL. With 0 bases removed from V and 10 bases from J, the gap between germline ends came to 16 bases. The CDR3 spans 15 residues. Here the CDR3 DNA reads TGCGCCAGCAGCCAAGATCTCCAGGGCCCCTGGGAGCAGTTCTTC. Translation: CASSQDLQGPWEQFF.

CDR3 nucleotides: TGCGCCAGCAGTCCGACCCGGGAAGGTCCCTACGAGCAGTACTTC. Its protein product is CASSPTREGPYEQYF. The chain is built from TRBV10-1 and TRBJ2-7, with D possibly TRBD2 on 5 matching bases. V shed 5 bases and J shed 2 bases, with 16 bases lying between them. The CDR3 totals 15 residues. The V gene's germline CDR1 is WNHNN and CDR2 SYGVQD (reference sequence).

The rearrangement uses TRBV5-5 and TRBJ2-7; 10 bases agree with TRBD1. The germline V gene encodes CDR1 SGHKS and CDR2 YYEKEE (reference sequence). The CDR3 spans 14 residues. J gave up 6 bases and V 7 bases, and 10 bases lay outside the gene matches. The CDR3 protein is CASDVTGTGVEQYF. In nucleotides, the CDR3 is TGTGCCAGCGACGTTACCGGGACAGGGGTCGAGCAGTACTTC.

The chain employs TRBV27 and TRBJ1-4; D gene unclear. The ends were cut back, 0 bases at V and 8 bases at J, with 4 bases in the middle. This CDR3 is built from 12 residues. Germline V gene lookup returns CDR1 MNHEY and CDR2 SMNVEV (reference sequence). CDR3 protein: CASSLSGEKLFF. The CDR3 DNA reads as TGTGCCAGCAGTTTATCCGGGGAAAAACTGTTTTTT.

V usage is TRBV12-5 and J usage is TRBJ2-3, with 7 nucleotides matching TRBD1. J lost 1 base, V lost 1 base, and 8 bases had no gene match. CDR1 and CDR2 from the germline V gene are LGHNT and FRNRAP. This CDR3 region has 17 residues. Here the CDR3 DNA reads TGTGCTAGTGGTTTGGGTCGAGGACAGGCTGGCACAGATACGCAGTATTTT. Protein sequence: CASGLGRGQAGTDTQYF. The whole variable domain, remainder taken from reference TRBV12-5 and TRBJ2-3, is DARVTQTPRHKVTEMGQEVTMRCQPILGHNTVFWYRQTMMQGLELLAYFRNRAPLDDSGMPKDRFSAEMPDATLATLKIQPSEPRDSAVYFCASGLGRGQAGTDTQYFGPGTRLTVL.

The genes are TRBV29-1 and TRBJ1-2; D possibly corresponds to TRBD1 (6 bases). There are 12 residues in the CDR3. Germline V gene lookup returns CDR1 SQVTM and CDR2 ANQGSEA. The germline V and J ends were trimmed by 4 bases and 7 bases, with 13 bases remaining between them. The CDR3 here is CSVATGNSGYTF. CDR3 coding DNA: TGCAGCGTTGCAACAGGGAATAGTGGCTACACCTTC. Using reference TRBV29-1 and TRBJ1-2 for the parts outside the CDR3, the full variable domain is SAVISQKPSRDICQRGTSLTIQCQVDSQVTMMFWYRQQPGQSLTLIATANQGSEATYESGFVIDKFPISRPNLTFSTLTVSNMSPEDSSIYLCSVATGNSGYTFGSGTRLTVV.

CDR3: CASSPIGGSGTDTQYF. CDR3 nucleotides: TGTGCCAGCAGCCCCATTGGGGGATCGGGCACAGATACGCAGTATTTT. This chain connects TRBV11-3 to TRBJ2-3; D could derive from TRBD1 or TRBD2 (5 bases each). Trimming took off 5 bases at V and 1 base at J, with 16 bases between the two ends. The CDR3 extends over 16 amino acids. Per the germline V gene, CDR1 is SGHNT and CDR2 is YENEEA.

The rearrangement links TRBV4-1 to TRBJ1-5, with 8 bases that match TRBD1. Germline CDR1 MGHRA, CDR2 YSYEKL. Unmatched junction bases numbered 8, after V lost 3 bases and J lost 7 bases. CDR3 size: 15 residues. The CDR3 DNA follows: TGCGCCAGCAGCCATCCCGGAGACAGGGGCCAGCCCCAGCATTTT. It encodes CASSHPGDRGQPQHF.

The chain carries TRBV15 and TRBJ2-5; possibly TRBD1 or TRBD2 for D (5 bases each). This CDR3 has 14 amino acids. Germline-derived CDR1 and CDR2 are LNHNV and YYDKDF (reference sequence). V was cut by 3 bases and J by 4 bases, with 12 bases left in between. This chain's CDR3 is CATSSDLGVETQYF. For the CDR3, the DNA is TGTGCCACCAGCAGTGACTTGGGGGTAGAGACCCAGTACTTC.

The CDR3 loop reads CASSRDSLTDTQYF. The DNA for the CDR3 is TGTGCCAGTAGCCGGGACAGCCTCACAGATACGCAGTATTTT. The rearrangement joins TRBV19 to TRBJ2-3, with 7 bases matching TRBD1. Germline V lookup: CDR1 LNHDA, CDR2 SQIVND (reference sequence). The ends lost 6 bases at V and 2 bases at J; junction bases unmatched: 5. The CDR3 covers 14 residues.

To note about this clone: Other nucleotide sequences in the sample specify the same CDR3. The V gene is TRBV29-1, the J gene TRBJ2-6; D gene ambiguous. The V gene's germline CDR1 is SQVTM and CDR2 ANQGSEA. This CDR3 comprises 12 residues. V was clipped by 3 bases and J by 0 bases, with 0 bases between them. CDR3 bases: TGCAGCGTTGACTCTGGGGCCAACGTCCTGACTTTC. This gives the protein CSVDSGANVLTF.

A word on this clone: The sample contains more than one DNA sequence encoding this CDR3. The rearrangement uses TRBV6-5 and TRBJ1-2, with 11 bases lining up with TRBD1. Looked up from germline, CDR1 is MNHEY and CDR2 is SVGAGI. Trimming took 2 bases from V and 8 from J; bases not matched to a gene: 4. The length of the CDR3 is 14 residues. CDR3 residues: CASSYLDRGHGYTF. CDR3 nucleotides: TGTGCCAGCAGTTACCTGGACAGGGGGCACGGCTACACCTTC.

The V and J genes are TRBV6-1 and TRBJ2-7; 9 bases map to TRBD2. The CDR3 is 17 residues long. The V segment lost 2 bases and the J segment 3 bases; nucleotides outside the gene matches: 11. The germline gives CDR1 MNHNS, CDR2 SASEGT. CDR3: CASSEPSGRNWIYEQYF. In nucleotides, the CDR3 is TGTGCCAGCAGTGAACCGAGCGGGAGGAACTGGATCTACGAGCAGTACTTC.

The V call is TRBV7-8, the J call TRBJ2-5, with 8 nucleotides matching TRBD1. J gave up 7 bases and V 1 base, and 8 bases lay outside the gene matches. The CDR3 sequence is 15 residues long. Germline CDR1 reads SGHVS; CDR2 reads FQNEAQ. The CDR3 is CASSLGGQGMGTQYF. The CDR3 DNA reads as TGTGCCAGCAGCTTAGGTGGACAGGGTATGGGGACCCAGTACTTC. The complete variable domain, with remaining parts taken from reference TRBV7-8 and TRBJ2-5, reads GAGVSQSPRYKVAKRGQDVALRCDPISGHVSLFWYQQALGQGPEFLTYFQNEAQLDKSGLPSDRFFAERPEGSVSTLKIQRTQQEDSAVYLCASSLGGQGMGTQYFGPGTRLLVL.

The chain carries TRBV4-2 and TRBJ2-5, with D perhaps TRBD1 (8 bases). The germline V and J ends were trimmed by 0 bases and 7 bases, with 15 bases remaining between them. CDR3 length: 15 amino acids. The germline gives CDR1 LGHNA, CDR2 YNFKEQ. This chain's CDR3 is CASSQDLTGGVTQYF. The CDR3 nucleotides are TGTGCCAGCAGCCAAGATTTAACAGGGGGGGTGACCCAGTACTTC.

This clone was detected many times. The chain is built from TRBV5-4 and TRBJ2-6; the match to TRBD2 covers 15 bases. Looked up from germline, CDR1 is SGHNT and CDR2 is YYREEE (reference sequence). This CDR3 comprises 17 residues. Unmatched junction bases numbered 3, after V lost 4 bases and J lost 4 bases. The CDR3 DNA reads as TGTGCCAGCAGCCTGGGACTAGCGGGGGGAGGGGCCAACGTCCTGACTTTC. This translates into CASSLGLAGGGANVLTF.